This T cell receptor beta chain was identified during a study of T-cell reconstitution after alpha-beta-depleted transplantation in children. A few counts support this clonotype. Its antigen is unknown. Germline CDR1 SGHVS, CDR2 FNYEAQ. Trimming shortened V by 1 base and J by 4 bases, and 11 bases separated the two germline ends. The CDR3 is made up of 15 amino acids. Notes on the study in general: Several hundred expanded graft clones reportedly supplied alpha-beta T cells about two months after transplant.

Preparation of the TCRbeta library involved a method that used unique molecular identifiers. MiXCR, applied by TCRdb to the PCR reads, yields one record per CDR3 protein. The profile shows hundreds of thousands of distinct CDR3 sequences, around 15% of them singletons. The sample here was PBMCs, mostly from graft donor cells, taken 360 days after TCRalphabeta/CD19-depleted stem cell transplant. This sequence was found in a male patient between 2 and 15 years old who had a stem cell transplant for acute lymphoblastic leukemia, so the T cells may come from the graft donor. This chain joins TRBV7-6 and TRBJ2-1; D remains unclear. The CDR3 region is CASSLELVGYNEQFF. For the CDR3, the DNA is TGTGCCAGCAGCTTAGAACTCGTGGGGTACAATGAGCAGTTCTTC.